These 8 T cell receptor beta chains were all obtained from the same sample, sequenced in a study of T cell changes during pregnancy in multiple sclerosis. TCRdb's table, derived via immunoSEQ multiplex PCR, lists solely in-frame clones and lacks some. Here the sample spans more than 90,000 clones, about nine tenths being singletons. The sequencing used peripheral blood, collected in the second trimester of pregnancy. The origin of the receptors is a female donor with multiple sclerosis, enrolled in a pregnancy study.

The chain carries TRBV19 and TRBJ2-1; D is unresolved. The V gene lost 2 bases and the J gene lost 0 bases, with 8 bases spanning the gap. The CDR3 totals 15 residues. Germline V lookup: CDR1 LNHDA, CDR2 SQIVND (reference sequence). The DNA for the CDR3 is TGTGCCAGTAGTATACTAGGATCCTCCTACAATGAGCAGTTCTTC. The encoded protein is CASSILGSSYNEQFF.

The chain recombines TRBV9 with TRBJ1-2; TRBD1 might be the D (5 bases). The V gene's germline CDR1 is SGDLS and CDR2 YYNGEE. The V end was cut by 7 bases, the J end by 2 bases, with 12 bases between. The CDR3 covers 13 residues. The CDR3 DNA reads as TGTGCCAGCGGACCGACAGCGAACTATGGCTACACCTTC. As protein: CASGPTANYGYTF.

This clone occurred once. The V gene is TRBV27, the J gene TRBJ1-5; 7 bases are a match to TRBD1. There are 14 residues in the CDR3. Unmatched junction bases numbered 5, after V lost 2 bases and J lost 7 bases. Germline assignment: CDR1 MNHEY and CDR2 SMNVEV (reference sequence). The chain's CDR3 is CASSLETGSQPQHF. Here the CDR3 DNA reads TGTGCCAGCAGTTTAGAGACAGGGAGCCAGCCCCAGCATTTT.

The chain combines TRBV18 with TRBJ2-7; D is uncertain. CDR3 size: 14 residues. Trimming pared 3 bases from V and 4 bases from J, leaving 13 bases between. Germline CDR1 reads KGHSH; CDR2 reads LQKENI. CDR3 amino acids: CASSPSQDAYEQYF. In DNA form, the CDR3 reads TGTGCCAGCTCACCCTCCCAGGATGCGTACGAGCAGTACTTC.

The gene calls are TRBV2 and TRBJ2-1; D perhaps matches TRBD1 (6 bases). There are 14 residues in the CDR3. Germline CDR1 and CDR2: SNHLY and FYNNEI. V shed 8 bases and J shed 1 base, with 12 bases lying between them. This CDR3 reads CASGPDSSYNEQFF. The CDR3 DNA reads as TGTGCCAGCGGCCCGGACAGTTCCTACAATGAGCAGTTCTTC.

The genes are TRBV27 and TRBJ2-1, with 8 positions matching TRBD2. Losses at the gene ends were 6 bases for V and 5 bases for J; bases not matched to a gene: 9. The germline V gene has CDR1 MNHEY and CDR2 SMNVEV (reference sequence). CDR3 size: 15 residues. The DNA of the CDR3 is TGTGCCAGCAGCTACATAGCGGGAAGGGACAATGAGCAGTTCTTC. It translates to CASSYIAGRDNEQFF.

V and J are TRBV5-6 and TRBJ2-2; D might be TRBD2 (5 bases). The CDR3 runs 16 residues. The V gene lost 3 bases and the J gene lost 3 bases, with 15 bases spanning the gap. Per germline, CDR1 SGHDT and CDR2 YYEEEE. DNA of the CDR3: TGTGCCAGCAGCTCCAATACGGGAAGCTACACCGGGGAGCTGTTTTTT. It is translated as CASSSNTGSYTGELFF. Variable domain in full (rest from reference TRBV5-6 and TRBJ2-2): DAGVTQSPTHLIKTRGQQVTLRCSPKSGHDTVSWYQQALGQGPQFIFQYYEEEERQRGNFPDRFSGHQFPNYSSELNVNALLLGDSALYLCASSSNTGSYTGELFFGEGSRLTVL.

This rearrangement joins TRBV4-1 to TRBJ2-1; the match to TRBD2 covers 9 bases. Trimming at V came to 1 base and at J to 7 bases, leaving 11 bases not matched to a gene. The CDR3 is made up of 17 amino acids. From germline, CDR1 is MGHRA and CDR2 YSYEKL. The CDR3 region is CASSQASAGGRGNEQFF. Written as DNA, the CDR3 is TGCGCCAGCAGCCAAGCCTCTGCGGGAGGGAGGGGGAATGAGCAGTTCTTC.